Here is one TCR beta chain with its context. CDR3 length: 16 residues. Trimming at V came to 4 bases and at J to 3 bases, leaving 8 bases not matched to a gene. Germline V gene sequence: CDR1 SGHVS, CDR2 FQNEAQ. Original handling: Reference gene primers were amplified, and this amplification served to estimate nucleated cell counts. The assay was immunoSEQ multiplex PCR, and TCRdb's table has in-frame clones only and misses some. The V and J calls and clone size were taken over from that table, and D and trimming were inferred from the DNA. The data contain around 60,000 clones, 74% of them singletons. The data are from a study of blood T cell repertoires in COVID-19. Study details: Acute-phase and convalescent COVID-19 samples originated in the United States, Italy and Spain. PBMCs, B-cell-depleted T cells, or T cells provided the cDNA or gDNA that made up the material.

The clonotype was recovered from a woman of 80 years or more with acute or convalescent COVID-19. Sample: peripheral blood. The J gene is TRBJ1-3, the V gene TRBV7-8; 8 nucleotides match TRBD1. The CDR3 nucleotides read TGTGCCAGCAGCTCAGACACAGGGGGACATGGAAACACCATATATTTT. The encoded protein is CASSSDTGGHGNTIYF.